These 25 T cell receptor beta chains share one sample of origin, sequenced in a study of cytomegalovirus exposure and HLA in healthy donors (dated by TCRdb to 2017 to 2019). The library was built by means of the immunoSEQ multiplex PCR assay. For the multiplex PCR, a mixture combining 60 forward primers for TCR Vbeta segments and 13 reverse primers for TCR Jbeta segments was used. Drawn from immuneACCESS, this table holds only the in-frame rearrangements with V and J called that TCRdb kept. Clones are partly lost; checked studies trace under half to an unresolved V gene and leave the rest unexplained. Counted in this sample were 100,000 to 150,000 clones; 60% to 80% of them appeared once. Under 1.5% of the sample lies in the top ten. Sequencing used PBMCs. The receptors shown here come from a female donor in good health and CMV-seronegative.

This clone was detected a few times. The V gene is TRBV5-1, the J gene TRBJ1-4; 10 positions agree with TRBD1. The J segment lost 8 bases and the V segment lost 4 bases, leaving 8 bases of the junction unmatched. This CDR3 has 15 residues. The germline gives CDR1 SGHRS, CDR2 YFSETQ. This chain's CDR3 is CASSPLGTGDEKLFF. The CDR3 DNA sequence: TGCGCCAGCAGCCCGCTTGGGACAGGGGACGAAAAACTGTTTTTT.

The genes are TRBV30 and TRBJ1-2; 8 positions match TRBD1. The junction had 10 bases not matched to a gene; V was cut back by 0 bases and J by 4 bases. The CDR3 has 16 residues. The germline gives CDR1 GTSNPN, CDR2 SVGIG (reference sequence). The CDR3: CAWSVRRQGASYGYTF. For the CDR3, the DNA is TGTGCCTGGAGTGTACGCAGGCAGGGGGCGAGCTATGGCTACACCTTC.

This clone was recorded a few times. The rearrangement uses TRBV7-2 and TRBJ2-1, with 7 positions matching TRBD1. Germline loops: CDR1 SGHTA, CDR2 FQGNSA. The junction had 7 bases not matched to a gene; V was cut back by 4 bases and J by 4 bases. This CDR3 is built from 15 residues. The CDR3 sequence: CASSSRQGRYNEQFF. For the CDR3, the DNA is TGTGCCAGCAGCTCCCGACAGGGCCGTTACAATGAGCAGTTCTTC.

The chain is built from TRBV4-2 and TRBJ2-7; tentatively, D is TRBD2 (5 bases). This CDR3 is built from 16 residues. Germline CDR1 reads LGHNA; CDR2 reads YNFKEQ. V gave up 3 bases and J gave up 1 base, with 16 bases separating them. CDR3 protein: CASSQTSGRGSYEQYF. For the CDR3, the DNA is TGTGCCAGCAGCCAGACGAGCGGAAGAGGGTCCTACGAGCAGTACTTC.

The chain carries TRBV21-1 and TRBJ2-7; the table's D gene call, TRBD2, was not cross checked with the DNA. TRBV21-1 is noted as a pseudogene. CDR3 size: 16 residues. The CDR3 coding sequence is TGTGCCAGCAGCCGACCGGGGGAACGGGACCCCTACGAGCAGTACTTC. It encodes CASSRPGERDPYEQYF.

The chain is built from TRBV11-3 and TRBJ2-3, with 8 positions matching TRBD2. Germline assignment: CDR1 SGHNT and CDR2 YENEEA. The CDR3 contains 13 residues. J was trimmed by 5 bases and V by 8 bases; bases with no gene match: 6. The DNA for the CDR3 is TGTGCCAGCTCTTCAAGCGGGGGAGATACGCAGTATTTT. Translating it yields CASSSSGGDTQYF.

V usage is TRBV9 and J usage is TRBJ1-1; TRBD1 matches 8 bases. This CDR3 has 14 amino acids. Germline V CDR1 and CDR2: SGDLS, YYNGEE. Trimming took 4 bases from V and 1 from J; bases not matched to a gene: 3. The CDR3 DNA reads TGTGCCAGCAGCTTGGGACAGGCGAACACTGAAGCTTTCTTT. Translating it yields CASSLGQANTEAFF.

This rearrangement joins TRBV18 to TRBJ2-3; no clear D. The CDR3 totals 14 residues. Trimming left V 6 bases short and J 3 bases short, with 13 bases between. Germline assignment: CDR1 KGHSH and CDR2 LQKENI. CDR3: CASSPSLETDTQYF. The CDR3 DNA reads TGTGCCAGCTCTCCTAGTTTGGAAACAGATACGCAGTATTTT. The whole variable domain, filled in from reference TRBV18 and TRBJ2-3, reads NAGVMQNPRHLVRRRGQEARLRCSPMKGHSHVYWYRQLPEEGLKFMVYLQKENIIDESGMPKERFSAEFPKEGPSILRIQQVVRGDSAAYFCASSPSLETDTQYFGPGTRLTVL.

The rearrangement joins TRBV6-5 to TRBJ1-4; perhaps TRBD1 as D (6 bases). This CDR3 region has 12 residues. Germline-derived CDR1 and CDR2 are MNHEY and SVGAGI. The V gene lost 5 bases and the J gene lost 14 bases, with 15 bases spanning the gap. In DNA, the CDR3 is TGTGCCAGCAGTGACTACAGGGATAGGCTGTTTTTT. This gives the protein CASSDYRDRLFF.

The J gene is TRBJ1-5, the V gene TRBV4-1; 7 bases fit TRBD1. Trimming removed 6 bases from V and 7 bases from J; junction bases left unmatched: 9. CDR3 size: 14 residues. Germline CDR1 MGHRA, CDR2 YSYEKL. The DNA for the CDR3 is TGCGCCAGCAGACCAACAGGGGTAGGGCAGCCCCAGCATTTT. Protein sequence: CASRPTGVGQPQHF.

The rearrangement links TRBV6-5 to TRBJ1-2; D not resolved. CDR1 and CDR2 from the germline V gene are MNHEY and SVGAGI. Trimming pared 4 bases from V and 7 bases from J, leaving 22 bases between. This CDR3 region has 16 residues. The CDR3 is CASSSTPGSKDLGYTF. The CDR3, as DNA: TGTGCCAGCAGTTCGACACCGGGGTCTAAAGATCTTGGCTACACCTTC.

The rearrangement uses TRBV9 and TRBJ1-1; TRBD1 matches 11 bases. Per the germline V gene, CDR1 is SGDLS and CDR2 is YYNGEE. This CDR3 is 15 amino acids long. J was trimmed by 5 bases and V by 3 bases; bases with no gene match: 6. The CDR3 reads CASSAPDRGPTEAFF. The CDR3 DNA reads TGTGCCAGCAGCGCCCCGGACAGGGGGCCGACTGAAGCTTTCTTT.

J is TRBJ2-5 and V is TRBV5-8; TRBD1 matches at 11 bases. The junction had 3 bases not matched to a gene; V was cut back by 4 bases and J by 4 bases. The CDR3 extends over 14 amino acids. CDR1 and CDR2 from the germline V gene are SGHTS and YDEGEE. The CDR3 protein is CASSPGTGGETQYF. For the CDR3, the DNA is TGTGCCAGCAGCCCCGGGACAGGGGGAGAGACCCAGTACTTC.

The chain employs TRBV9 and TRBJ2-3, with TRBD2 as a possible D gene (6 bases). This CDR3 spans 15 amino acids. Germline CDR1 and CDR2: SGDLS and YYNGEE. The V and J ends lost 5 bases and 4 bases respectively, with 17 bases between them. CDR3 protein: CASSKASAAPDTQYF. Written as DNA, the CDR3 is TGTGCCAGCAGTAAGGCTAGCGCTGCGCCAGATACGCAGTATTTT.

Only a few counts were recorded for this clone. The chain uses TRBV6-6 and TRBJ1-2; D call uncertain. The V gene's germline CDR1 is MNHNY and CDR2 SVGAGI (reference sequence). The CDR3 has 13 residues. Trimming removed 4 bases at V and 6 bases at J, with 12 bases between. The CDR3 DNA sequence: TGTGCCAGCAGTTCCGCAGAGGAAGATGGCTACACCTTC. This encodes CASSSAEEDGYTF.

The chain combines TRBV10-3 with TRBJ1-3; 9 bases match TRBD1. The CDR3 is made up of 17 amino acids. Looked up from germline, CDR1 is ENHRY and CDR2 is SYGVKD. The V gene end was trimmed by 6 bases and the J gene end by 0 bases; junction bases not matched to a gene: 9. In DNA form, the CDR3 reads TGTGCCATCAGCCCCGGGACAGGGAGAGTCTCTGGAAACACCATATATTTT. This codes for CAISPGTGRVSGNTIYF.

J is TRBJ2-2 and V is TRBV10-3; a weak D match, TRBD1 (5 bases). V lost 6 bases to trimming and J lost 5 bases, with 13 bases between them. The CDR3 runs to 14 residues. Germline CDR1 and CDR2: ENHRY and SYGVKD. The chain's CDR3 is CAIRYRLGTGELFF. The CDR3 DNA follows: TGTGCCATCAGATACAGGCTTGGGACCGGGGAGCTGTTTTTT.

The chain uses TRBV15 and TRBJ2-6, with D unresolved. Per germline, CDR1 LNHNV and CDR2 YYDKDF (reference sequence). The V and J ends lost 5 bases and 0 bases respectively, with 8 bases between them. The CDR3 sequence is 15 residues long. The chain's CDR3 is CATSLPPSGANVLTF. The CDR3 coding sequence is TGTGCCACCAGCCTACCCCCCTCTGGGGCCAACGTCCTGACTTTC.

The chain is built from TRBV28 and TRBJ1-2; TRBD1 matches at 11 bases. V lost 2 bases, J lost 5 bases, and 7 bases stayed unmatched. Germline V lookup: CDR1 MDHEN, CDR2 SYDVKM. CDR3 length equals 16 residues. The CDR3 is CASSLAGTGGRYGYTF. The DNA of the CDR3 is TGTGCCAGCAGTTTAGCGGGGACAGGGGGGCGTTATGGCTACACCTTC.

The gene calls are TRBV28 and TRBJ1-2, with unresolved D. In germline, CDR1 is MDHEN, CDR2 SYDVKM. The CDR3 runs to 14 residues. The V gene lost 5 bases and the J gene lost 8 bases, with 18 bases spanning the gap. CDR3 bases: TGTGCCAGCAGTCAAGTTCGGGAGGTTCAGGGCTACACCTTC. Amino acid sequence: CASSQVREVQGYTF.

This chain joins TRBV2 and TRBJ2-7, with D possibly being TRBD1 (5 bases). V lost 7 bases and J lost 1, with 20 bases in between. Germline values: CDR1 SNHLY, CDR2 FYNNEI. This CDR3 has 16 amino acids. CDR3 sequence: CASTNLGQASSYEQYF. Here the CDR3 DNA reads TGTGCCAGCACTAATCTAGGACAAGCATCATCCTACGAGCAGTACTTC.

This chain connects TRBV7-9 to TRBJ1-3, with 9 bases identical to TRBD1. Per germline, CDR1 SEHNR and CDR2 FQNEAQ (reference sequence). The V segment lost 5 bases and the J segment 0 bases; nucleotides outside the gene matches: 2. The CDR3 is 15 residues long. Here the CDR3 reads CASSNRGPSGNTIYF. Here the CDR3 DNA reads TGTGCCAGCAGCAACAGGGGGCCCTCTGGAAACACCATATATTTT.

The chain uses TRBV4-1 and TRBJ1-2, with 10 positions matching TRBD1. The germline gives CDR1 MGHRA, CDR2 YSYEKL. V lost 4 bases to trimming and J lost 3 bases; unmatched junction nucleotides: 5. CDR3 length equals 15 residues. CDR3 DNA sequence: TGCGCCAGCAGCCGGATGGACAGGGGGGACTATGGCTACACCTTC. Amino acids: CASSRMDRGDYGYTF.

The chain carries TRBV5-1 and TRBJ2-1; 7 bases agree with TRBD1. V was clipped by 4 bases and J by 9 bases; unmatched bases: 7. CDR1 and CDR2 from the germline V gene are SGHRS and YFSETQ. The CDR3 runs 13 residues. As DNA, the CDR3 is TGCGCCAGCAGCCCAAGAGGGGGCTCTGAGCAGTTCTTC. Residues: CASSPRGGSEQFF.

Turning to this clone: Additional DNA sequences in this sample encode the identical CDR3. This rearrangement joins TRBV7-3 to TRBJ2-2, with 7 nucleotides matching TRBD1. The junction had 4 bases not matched to a gene; V was cut back by 5 bases and J by 7 bases. The CDR3 covers 13 residues. The germline CDR1 and CDR2 sequences are SGHTA and FQGTGA. CDR3 bases: TGTGCCAGCAGCAGACAGGGTAGCGGGGAGCTGTTTTTT. This translates into CASSRQGSGELFF.